This T cell receptor (beta chain) derives from a study of siplizumab effects on memory and regulatory T cells. The data were produced by immunoSEQ multiplex PCR, yet TCRdb's version contains in-frame clones alone and is incomplete. Counted here are about 69,000 clones, approximately 88% occurring once; the ten biggest clones make up about 1.5%. The CDR3 is made up of 14 amino acids. V lost 2 bases and J lost 1, with 6 bases in between. Germline-derived CDR1 and CDR2 are SEHNR and FQNEAQ (reference sequence). The clonotype comes from a human donor in good health. Sequencing input: Tregs sorted from blood. The rearrangement links TRBV7-9 to TRBJ1-5, with D unclear. Here the CDR3 reads CASSLTGSNQPQHF. In DNA form, the CDR3 reads TGTGCCAGCAGCTTAACGGGGAGCAATCAGCCCCAGCATTTT.